One and the same sample provided the 20 T cell receptor beta chains below, sequenced in a study of cytomegalovirus exposure and HLA in healthy donors. Method: immunoSEQ multiplex PCR; TCRdb's copy keeps in-frame clones and lacks some. The sample holds around 200,000 clones, about 80% seen once. The material sequenced was PBMCs. Receptors originate from a woman under 30 in good health and CMV-seropositive.

The chain joins TRBV2 to TRBJ2-2; 7 nucleotides line up with TRBD1. V was clipped by 6 bases and J by 6 bases; unmatched bases: 13. CDR1 is SNHLY, CDR2 FYNNEI, per germline. The length of the CDR3 is 16 residues. This chain's CDR3 is CASRHNGQVGAGELFF. The DNA for the CDR3 is TGTGCCAGCAGGCATAACGGACAGGTCGGGGCCGGGGAGCTGTTTTTT.

The chain is built from TRBV5-1 and TRBJ2-1; 10 bases agree with TRBD1. In germline, CDR1 is SGHRS, CDR2 YFSETQ. CDR3 size: 15 residues. V was pared by 8 bases and J by 3 bases, with 8 bases of the junction left unmatched. CDR3 residues: CASTSGTGVYNEQFF. In nucleotides, the CDR3 is TGCGCCAGTACCTCCGGGACAGGGGTCTACAATGAGCAGTTCTTC.

This chain uses TRBV6-1 with TRBJ2-1, with D possibly TRBD2 on 5 matching bases. The germline V gene has CDR1 MNHNS and CDR2 SASEGT. This CDR3 has 13 residues. V lost 9 bases to trimming and J lost 3 bases, with 12 bases between them. The CDR3 DNA is TGTGCCAGATGCGACGACTACTACAATGAGCAGTTCTTC. It specifies CARCDDYYNEQFF.

The V gene is TRBV10-3, the J gene TRBJ1-2; D may be TRBD1 (6 bases). CDR3 length equals 13 residues. Trimming shortened V by 7 bases and J by 0 bases, and 9 bases separated the two germline ends. Germline V lookup: CDR1 ENHRY, CDR2 SYGVKD. The CDR3 reads CAITPGANYGYTF. DNA for the CDR3: TGTGCCATCACTCCAGGGGCTAACTATGGCTACACCTTC.

The chain has TRBV5-4 and TRBJ1-1; D gene ambiguous. Germline values: CDR1 SGHNT, CDR2 YYREEE (reference sequence). With 2 bases removed from V and 1 base from J, the gap between germline ends came to 6 bases. The CDR3 sequence is 13 residues long. CDR3 bases: TGTGCCAGCAGCTTACGAGAGAACACTGAAGCTTTCTTT. Protein product: CASSLRENTEAFF.

The chain combines TRBV5-6 with TRBJ1-1; 7 nucleotides align to TRBD1. V lost 7 bases, J lost 0 bases, and 12 bases stayed unmatched. The CDR3 has 16 residues. CDR1 and CDR2 from the germline V gene are SGHDT and YYEEEE. The CDR3 is CASRLQGMGMNTEAFF. DNA of the CDR3: TGTGCCAGCCGATTACAGGGGATGGGGATGAACACTGAAGCTTTCTTT.

This sequence joins TRBV4-1 and TRBJ2-7, with TRBD2 as a possible D gene (6 bases). The CDR3 is made up of 14 amino acids. Trimming pared 2 bases from V and 1 base from J, leaving 9 bases between. The germline gives CDR1 MGHRA, CDR2 YSYEKL. CDR3 coding DNA: TGCGCCAGCAGCCAAATAGGGAGGTCCTACGAGCAGTACTTC. It yields the protein CASSQIGRSYEQYF.

This chain uses TRBV7-9 with TRBJ2-7; D gene uncertain. Germline values: CDR1 SEHNR, CDR2 FQNEAQ (reference sequence). Deletions cut 2 bases from V and 6 bases from J, with 11 bases between. CDR3 size: 13 residues. The CDR3 region has the DNA TGTGCCAGCAGCTTACTACAGTCCGTCGAGCAGTACTTC. Translation gives CASSLLQSVEQYF.

This rearrangement joins TRBV4-2 to TRBJ2-7; D remains ambiguous. The V gene lost 6 bases and the J gene lost 3 bases, with 12 bases spanning the gap. There are 13 residues in the CDR3. The germline gives CDR1 LGHNA, CDR2 YNFKEQ. CDR3 protein: CASSKPPGYEQYF. Written as DNA, the CDR3 is TGTGCCAGCAGTAAACCACCCGGCTACGAGCAGTACTTC.

The chain combines TRBV29-1 with TRBJ1-2; 9 nucleotides align to TRBD1. From germline, CDR1 is SQVTM and CDR2 ANQGSEA. The CDR3 spans 13 residues. Trimming took 6 bases from V and 5 from J; bases not matched to a gene: 7. The CDR3 nucleotides read TGCAGCGTAACGGACAGGGGCGGTTATGGCTACACCTTC. Protein: CSVTDRGGYGYTF.

This CDR3 reads CASSLTGQGAYEQYF. CDR3 nucleotide sequence: TGTGCCAGCAGCTTAACGGGACAGGGGGCCTACGAGCAGTACTTC. J is TRBJ2-7 and V is TRBV7-2, with 11 positions matching TRBD1. The V gene end was trimmed by 2 bases and the J gene end by 2 bases; junction bases not matched to a gene: 2. This CDR3 is 15 amino acids long. Germline V gives CDR1 SGHTA, CDR2 FQGNSA.

The chain couples TRBV28 to TRBJ1-6, with 9 positions matching TRBD1. The junction had 2 bases not matched to a gene; V was cut back by 2 bases and J by 0 bases. From germline, CDR1 is MDHEN and CDR2 SYDVKM. The CDR3 sequence is 17 residues long. CDR3 residues: CASSLPGQGSYNSPLHF. CDR3 coding DNA: TGTGCCAGCAGTTTACCGGGACAGGGCTCCTATAATTCACCCCTCCACTTT.

V usage is TRBV19 and J usage is TRBJ1-6, with 8 nucleotides matching TRBD1. J gave up 7 bases and V 4 bases, and 6 bases lay outside the gene matches. This CDR3 contains 15 residues. Germline values: CDR1 LNHDA, CDR2 SQIVND (reference sequence). CDR3 residues: CASSKTGERNSPLHF. The DNA of the CDR3 is TGTGCCAGTAGTAAGACAGGGGAGAGGAATTCACCCCTCCACTTT.

The V gene is TRBV4-3, the J gene TRBJ1-5; 7 nucleotides agree with TRBD1. From germline, CDR1 is LGHNA and CDR2 YSLEER. The CDR3 contains 15 residues. Trimming took 1 base from V and 7 from J; bases not matched to a gene: 7. DNA for the CDR3: TGCGCCAGCAGCCAAGGACAGGGACGAGGCCAGCCCCAGCATTTT. Its protein product is CASSQGQGRGQPQHF.

The chain uses TRBV10-2 and TRBJ2-7; 7 nucleotides match TRBD1. This CDR3 has 11 residues. With V trimmed by 6 bases and J by 7 bases, 3 bases remained unmatched. The germline gives CDR1 WSHSY, CDR2 SAAADI. CDR3 protein: CASRRQGEQYF. Written as DNA, the CDR3 is TGCGCCAGCAGGCGACAGGGTGAGCAGTACTTC.

This clone showed up just once. This chain joins TRBV27 and TRBJ2-7, with D unresolved. The CDR3 spans 16 residues. Trimming cost V 0 bases and J 2 bases, with 14 bases left between them. Per germline, CDR1 MNHEY and CDR2 SMNVEV (reference sequence). The CDR3 region is CASSLSVGEAPYEQYF. Here the CDR3 DNA reads TGTGCCAGCAGTTTATCGGTTGGTGAGGCCCCCTACGAGCAGTACTTC.

The gene calls are TRBV4-1 and TRBJ2-7; D is undetermined. Germline loops: CDR1 MGHRA, CDR2 YSYEKL. V dropped 1 base and J dropped 0 bases, with 10 bases sitting between them. CDR3 size: 15 residues. The CDR3 reads CASSQVHADSYEQYF. Here the CDR3 DNA reads TGCGCCAGCAGCCAAGTCCATGCAGACTCCTACGAGCAGTACTTC.

This clone was recorded a few times. The chain uses TRBV27 and TRBJ1-5, with a possible D match to TRBD1 (5 bases). Germline loops: CDR1 MNHEY, CDR2 SMNVEV (reference sequence). CDR3 length: 14 amino acids. The V and J ends lost 3 bases and 3 bases respectively, with 9 bases between them. The CDR3 protein is CASSFAGSNQPQHF. The CDR3 coding sequence is TGTGCCAGCAGTTTTGCAGGGTCCAATCAGCCCCAGCATTTT.

The chain joins TRBV19 to TRBJ1-2; TRBD1 is a possible D gene (6 bases). The CDR3 is 16 residues long. The germline V and J ends were trimmed by 3 bases and 6 bases, with 20 bases remaining between them. CDR1 and CDR2 (germline): LNHDA, SQIVND (reference sequence). The CDR3 reads CASSITGRREFDGYTF. The CDR3, as DNA: TGTGCCAGTAGTATCACAGGGAGGCGGGAGTTCGATGGCTACACCTTC.

This rearrangement joins TRBV7-9 to TRBJ1-6; D is perhaps TRBD1 (5 bases). V shed 4 bases and J shed 2 bases, with 18 bases lying between them. Germline V gives CDR1 SEHNR, CDR2 FQNEAQ (reference sequence). The CDR3 covers 18 residues. The CDR3, as DNA: TGTGCCAGCAGCTATTCAACTTACGACAGTACCTATAATTCACCCCTCCACTTT. Translating it yields CASSYSTYDSTYNSPLHF.